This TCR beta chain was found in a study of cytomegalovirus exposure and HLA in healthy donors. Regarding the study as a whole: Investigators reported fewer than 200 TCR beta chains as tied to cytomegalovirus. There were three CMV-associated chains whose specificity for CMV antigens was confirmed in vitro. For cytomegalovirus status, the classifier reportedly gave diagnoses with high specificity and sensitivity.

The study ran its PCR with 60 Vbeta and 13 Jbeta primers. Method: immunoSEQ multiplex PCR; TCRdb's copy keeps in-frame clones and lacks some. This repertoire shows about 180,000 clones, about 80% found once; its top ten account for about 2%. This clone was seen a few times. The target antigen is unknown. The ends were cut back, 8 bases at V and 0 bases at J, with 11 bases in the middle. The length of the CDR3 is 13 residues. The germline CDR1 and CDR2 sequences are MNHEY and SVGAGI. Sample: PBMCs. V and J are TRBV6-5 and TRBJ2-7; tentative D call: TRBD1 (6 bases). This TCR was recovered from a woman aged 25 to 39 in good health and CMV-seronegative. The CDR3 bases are TGTGCCAGCTCCACAGGGAGCTCCTACGAGCAGTACTTC. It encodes CASSTGSSYEQYF.